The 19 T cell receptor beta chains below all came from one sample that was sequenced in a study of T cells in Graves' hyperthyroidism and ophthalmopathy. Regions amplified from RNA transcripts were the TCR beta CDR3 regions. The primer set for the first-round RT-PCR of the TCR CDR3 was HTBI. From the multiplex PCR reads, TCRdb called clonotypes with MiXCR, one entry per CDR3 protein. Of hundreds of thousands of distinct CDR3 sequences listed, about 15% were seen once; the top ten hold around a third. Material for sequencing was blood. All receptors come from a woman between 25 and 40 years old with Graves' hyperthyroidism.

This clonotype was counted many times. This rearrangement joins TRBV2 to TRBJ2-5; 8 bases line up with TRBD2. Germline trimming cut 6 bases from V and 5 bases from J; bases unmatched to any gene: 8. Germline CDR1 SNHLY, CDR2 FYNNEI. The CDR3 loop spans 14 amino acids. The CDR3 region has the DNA TGTGCCAGCAGGGGGGGGACTAGTGGGGAGACCCAGTACTTC. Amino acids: CASRGGTSGETQYF.

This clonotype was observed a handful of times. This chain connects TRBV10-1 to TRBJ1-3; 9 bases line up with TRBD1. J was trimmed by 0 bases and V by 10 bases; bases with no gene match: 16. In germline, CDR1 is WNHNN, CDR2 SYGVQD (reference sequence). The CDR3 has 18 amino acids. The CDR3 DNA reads TGCGCCAAGGTTGGGGACAGGGCAGTGCCGTTCTCTGGAAACACCATATATTTT. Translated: CAKVGDRAVPFSGNTIYF.

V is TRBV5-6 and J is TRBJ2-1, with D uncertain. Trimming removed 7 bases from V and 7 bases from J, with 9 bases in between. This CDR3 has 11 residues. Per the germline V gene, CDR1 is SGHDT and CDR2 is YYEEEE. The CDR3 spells CASGRGNEQFF. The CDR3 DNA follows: TGTGCCAGCGGTCGTGGTAATGAGCAGTTCTTC.

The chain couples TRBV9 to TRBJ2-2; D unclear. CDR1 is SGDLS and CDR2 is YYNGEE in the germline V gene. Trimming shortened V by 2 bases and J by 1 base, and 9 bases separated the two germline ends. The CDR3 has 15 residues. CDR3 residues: CASSVYSLNTGELFF. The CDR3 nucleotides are TGTGCCAGCAGCGTGTACTCGCTGAACACCGGGGAGCTGTTTTTT.

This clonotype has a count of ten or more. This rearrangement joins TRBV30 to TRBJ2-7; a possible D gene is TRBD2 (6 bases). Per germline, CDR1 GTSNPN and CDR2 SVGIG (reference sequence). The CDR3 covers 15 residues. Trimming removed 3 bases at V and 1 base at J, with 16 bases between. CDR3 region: CAWSGAAGRSYEQYF. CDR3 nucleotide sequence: TGTGCCTGGAGCGGGGCGGCGGGAAGGTCCTACGAGCAGTACTTC.

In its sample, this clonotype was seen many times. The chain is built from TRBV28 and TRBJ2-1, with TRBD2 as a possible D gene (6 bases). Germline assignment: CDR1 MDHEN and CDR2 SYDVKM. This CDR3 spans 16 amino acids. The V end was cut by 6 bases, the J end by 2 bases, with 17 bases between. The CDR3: CASSTPSGGAYNEQFF. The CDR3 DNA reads TGTGCCAGCAGCACTCCCAGCGGAGGGGCCTACAATGAGCAGTTCTTC.

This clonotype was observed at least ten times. CDR3 DNA sequence: TGTGCCAGCTCACCACCGGTAGGGGTTCTGCGGAAAAACATTCAGTACTTC. Protein product: CASSPPVGVLRKNIQYF. The rearrangement links TRBV18 to TRBJ2-4, with D tentatively TRBD1 (5 bases). V was cut by 0 bases and J by 4 bases, with 16 bases left in between. This CDR3 has 17 amino acids. Germline CDR1 reads KGHSH; CDR2 reads LQKENI.

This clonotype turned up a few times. CDR3 DNA: TGTGCCAGCAGCTGGAAAGAGACCCAGTACTTC. Translated, it gives CASSWKETQYF. The chain links TRBV3-1 to TRBJ2-5; no firm D call. The CDR3 spans 11 residues. Trimming pared 5 bases from V and 3 bases from J, leaving 4 bases between. CDR1 LGHDT and CDR2 YNNKEL come from the germline V gene (reference sequence).

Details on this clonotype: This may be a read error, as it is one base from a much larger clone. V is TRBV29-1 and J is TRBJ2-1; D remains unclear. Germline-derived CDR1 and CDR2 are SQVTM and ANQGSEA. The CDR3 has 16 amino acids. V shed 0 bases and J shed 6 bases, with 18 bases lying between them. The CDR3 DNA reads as TGCAGCGTTGAAGATCCTCGGGCTCTCCTGGGCAATGAGCAGTTCTTC. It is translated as CSVEDPRALLGNEQFF.

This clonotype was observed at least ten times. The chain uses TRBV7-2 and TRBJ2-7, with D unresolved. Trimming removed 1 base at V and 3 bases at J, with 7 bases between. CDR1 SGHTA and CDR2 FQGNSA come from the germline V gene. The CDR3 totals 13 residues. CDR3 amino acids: CASSLDNNYEQYF. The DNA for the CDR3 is TGTGCCAGCAGCTTAGATAACAACTACGAGCAGTACTTC.

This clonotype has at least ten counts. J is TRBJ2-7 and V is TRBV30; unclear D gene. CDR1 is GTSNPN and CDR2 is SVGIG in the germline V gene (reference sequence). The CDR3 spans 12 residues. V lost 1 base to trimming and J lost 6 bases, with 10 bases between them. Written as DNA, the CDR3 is TGTGCCTGGAGTGACTCAGCGCGCGAGCAGTACTTC. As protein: CAWSDSAREQYF. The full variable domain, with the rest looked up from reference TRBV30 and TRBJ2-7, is SQTIHQWPATLVQPVGSPLSLECTVEGTSNPNLYWYRQAAGRGLQLLFYSVGIGQISSEVPQNLSASRPQDRQFILSSKKLLLSDSGFYLCAWSDSAREQYFGPGTRLTVT.

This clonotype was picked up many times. DNA for the CDR3: TGTGCCAGCAGTGGGACTAGCGGGAGCCCCGGGGAGCTGTTTTTT. Its translation: CASSGTSGSPGELFF. The V and J genes are TRBV2 and TRBJ2-2, with 13 nucleotides matching TRBD2. The CDR3 has 15 residues. Looked up from germline, CDR1 is SNHLY and CDR2 is FYNNEI. V was clipped by 4 bases and J by 6 bases; unmatched bases: 2.

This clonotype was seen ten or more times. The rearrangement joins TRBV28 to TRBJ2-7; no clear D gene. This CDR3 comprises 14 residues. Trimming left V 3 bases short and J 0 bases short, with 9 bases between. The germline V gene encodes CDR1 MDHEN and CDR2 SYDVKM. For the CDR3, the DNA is TGTGCCAGCAGTTTCCCGGCAGGCTCCTACGAGCAGTACTTC. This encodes CASSFPAGSYEQYF.

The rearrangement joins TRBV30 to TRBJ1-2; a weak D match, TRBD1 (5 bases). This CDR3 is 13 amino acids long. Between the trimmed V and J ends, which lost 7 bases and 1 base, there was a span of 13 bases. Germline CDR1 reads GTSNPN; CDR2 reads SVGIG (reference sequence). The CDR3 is CAYTGANNYGYTF. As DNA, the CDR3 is TGTGCCTACACAGGAGCTAATAACTATGGCTACACCTTC.

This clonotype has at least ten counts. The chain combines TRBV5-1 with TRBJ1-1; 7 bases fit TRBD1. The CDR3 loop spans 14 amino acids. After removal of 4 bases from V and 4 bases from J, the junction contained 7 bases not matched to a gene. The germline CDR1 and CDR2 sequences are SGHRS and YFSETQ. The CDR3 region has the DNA TGCGCCAGCAGCCGCGGACAGGCCGGCACTGAAGCTTTCTTT. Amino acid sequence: CASSRGQAGTEAFF.

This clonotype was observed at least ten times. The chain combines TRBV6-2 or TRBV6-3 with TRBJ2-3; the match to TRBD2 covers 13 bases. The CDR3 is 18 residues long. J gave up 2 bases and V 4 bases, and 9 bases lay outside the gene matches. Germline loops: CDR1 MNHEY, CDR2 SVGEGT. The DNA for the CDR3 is TGTGCCAGCAGTTTGTGGACTAGCGGGAGTTCTGACACAGATACGCAGTATTTT. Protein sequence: CASSLWTSGSSDTDTQYF.

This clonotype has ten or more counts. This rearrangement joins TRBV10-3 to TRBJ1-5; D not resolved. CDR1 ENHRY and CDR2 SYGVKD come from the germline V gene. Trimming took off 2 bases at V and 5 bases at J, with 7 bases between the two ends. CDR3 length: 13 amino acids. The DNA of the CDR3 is TGTGCCATCAGTGAGACGAGGGATCAGCCCCAGCATTTT. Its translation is CAISETRDQPQHF.

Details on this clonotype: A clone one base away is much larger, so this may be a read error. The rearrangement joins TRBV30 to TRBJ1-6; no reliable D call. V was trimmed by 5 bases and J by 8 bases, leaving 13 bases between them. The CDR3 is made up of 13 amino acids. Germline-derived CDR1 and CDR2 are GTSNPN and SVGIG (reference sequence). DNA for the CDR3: TGTGCCTGGCCCCCGCAAGGGTATTCACCCCTCCACTTT. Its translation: CAWPPQGYSPLHF.

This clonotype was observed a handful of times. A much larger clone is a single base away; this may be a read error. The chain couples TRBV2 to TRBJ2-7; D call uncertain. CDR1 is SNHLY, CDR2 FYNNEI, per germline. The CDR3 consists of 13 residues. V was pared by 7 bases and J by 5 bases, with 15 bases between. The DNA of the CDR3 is TGTGCCAGCAACACGGGCCTCGAGGACGAGCAGTACTTC. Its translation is CASNTGLEDEQYF.